This TCR beta chain was documented in a study of blood T cell repertoires in COVID-19. Original processing methods: Reference gene primer amplification in the assay estimated nucleated cell counts. Profiled with immunoSEQ multiplex PCR; TCRdb holds only in-frame clones, not every one. Clone size and the V and J calls come from that table; the DNA yielded D and trimming. The sample contains a few hundred thousand clones, 70% to 90% of which appear only once. Across 20 to 25 US areas, participants ranged in age from roughly 18 to 89 years. This clone has at least ten counts. The CDR3 length is 13 residues. V lost 8 bases to trimming and J lost 4 bases, with 12 bases between them.

The source is a man aged 35-49 years who had recovered from COVID-19. The chain uses TRBV12-3 or TRBV12-4 and TRBJ2-1; D ambiguous. The sequenced sample consisted of PBMCs or T cells enriched from blood (not recorded which). CDR3 loop: CASRKLSYNEQFF. DNA of the CDR3: TGTGCCAGCCGTAAGCTCTCATACAATGAGCAGTTCTTC.